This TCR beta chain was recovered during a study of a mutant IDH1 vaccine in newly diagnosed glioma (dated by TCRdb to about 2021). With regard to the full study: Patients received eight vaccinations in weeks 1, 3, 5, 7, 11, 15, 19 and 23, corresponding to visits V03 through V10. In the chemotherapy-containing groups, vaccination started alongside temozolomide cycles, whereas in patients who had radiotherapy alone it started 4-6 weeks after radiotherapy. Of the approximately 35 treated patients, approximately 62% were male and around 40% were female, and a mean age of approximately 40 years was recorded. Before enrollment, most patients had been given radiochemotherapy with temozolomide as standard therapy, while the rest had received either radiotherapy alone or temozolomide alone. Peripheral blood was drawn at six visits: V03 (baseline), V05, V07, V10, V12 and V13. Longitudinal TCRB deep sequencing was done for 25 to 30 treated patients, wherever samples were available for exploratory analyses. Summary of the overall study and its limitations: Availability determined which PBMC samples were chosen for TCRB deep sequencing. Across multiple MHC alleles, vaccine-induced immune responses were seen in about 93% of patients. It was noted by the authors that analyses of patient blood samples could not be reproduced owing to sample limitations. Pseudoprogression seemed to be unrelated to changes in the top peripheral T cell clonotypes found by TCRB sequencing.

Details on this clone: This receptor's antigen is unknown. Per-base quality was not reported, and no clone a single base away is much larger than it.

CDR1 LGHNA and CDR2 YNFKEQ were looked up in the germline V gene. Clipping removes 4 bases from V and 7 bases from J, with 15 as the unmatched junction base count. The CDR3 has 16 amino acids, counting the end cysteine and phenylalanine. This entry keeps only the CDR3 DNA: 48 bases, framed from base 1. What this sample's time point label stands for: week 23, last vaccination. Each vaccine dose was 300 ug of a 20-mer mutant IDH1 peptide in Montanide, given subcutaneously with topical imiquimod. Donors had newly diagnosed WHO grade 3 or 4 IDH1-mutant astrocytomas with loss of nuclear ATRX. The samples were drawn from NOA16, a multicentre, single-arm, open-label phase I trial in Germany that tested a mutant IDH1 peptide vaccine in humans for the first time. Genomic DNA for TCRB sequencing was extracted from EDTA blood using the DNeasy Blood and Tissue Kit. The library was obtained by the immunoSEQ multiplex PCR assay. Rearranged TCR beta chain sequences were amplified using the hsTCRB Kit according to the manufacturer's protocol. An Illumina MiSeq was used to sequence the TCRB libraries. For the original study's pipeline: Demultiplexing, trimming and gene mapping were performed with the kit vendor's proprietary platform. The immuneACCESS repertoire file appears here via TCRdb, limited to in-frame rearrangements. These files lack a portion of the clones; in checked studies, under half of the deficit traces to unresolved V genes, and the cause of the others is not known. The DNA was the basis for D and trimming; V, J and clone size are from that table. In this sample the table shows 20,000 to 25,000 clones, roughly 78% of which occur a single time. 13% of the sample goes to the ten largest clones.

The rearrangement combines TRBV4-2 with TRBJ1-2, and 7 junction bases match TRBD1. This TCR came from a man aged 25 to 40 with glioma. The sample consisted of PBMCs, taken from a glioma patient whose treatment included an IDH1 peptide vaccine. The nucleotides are TGTGCCAGCAGCCCGACATACGACAGGGCGGTGGGTGGCTACACCTTC. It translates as CASSPTYDRAVGGYTF.